This T cell receptor (beta chain) was captured by sequencing in a study of early T cells in non-severe SARS-CoV-2 infection. The sample holds many counts of this clonotype. TCRdb re-called the 5' RACE reads through MiXCR, storing one row per CDR3 protein. The top ten hold approximately 4.8% of the sample, which has more than 50,000 distinct CDR3 sequences, roughly an eighth seen once. Germline-derived CDR1 and CDR2 are KGHDR and SFDVKD. The CDR3 contains 16 residues. V dropped 1 base and J dropped 6 bases, with 14 bases sitting between them. The origin of this receptor is an adult who was a healthcare worker with PCR-confirmed SARS-CoV-2 infection or an uninfected control (not recorded which). The J gene is TRBJ2-2, the V gene TRBV24-1; D ambiguous. The specimen was whole blood. In DNA, the CDR3 is TGTGCCACCAGTGATTTTTCTAGGGAAGGTTCCGGGGAGCTGTTTTTT. Its protein product is CATSDFSREGSGELFF.